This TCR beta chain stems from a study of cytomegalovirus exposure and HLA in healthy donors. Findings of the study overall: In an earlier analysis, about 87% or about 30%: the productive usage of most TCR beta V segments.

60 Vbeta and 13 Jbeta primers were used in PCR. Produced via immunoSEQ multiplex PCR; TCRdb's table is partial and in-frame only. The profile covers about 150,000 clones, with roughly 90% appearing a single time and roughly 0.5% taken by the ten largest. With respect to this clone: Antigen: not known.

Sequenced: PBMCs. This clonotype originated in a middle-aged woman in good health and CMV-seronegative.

The CDR3 nucleotides read TGTGCCAGCAGTTTGGGACAGGAGAACTATGGCTACACCTTC. Amino acid sequence: CASSLGQENYGYTF. J is TRBJ1-2 and V is TRBV28; TRBD1 matches at 8 bases. The V and J ends lost 3 bases and 2 bases, in that order; junction bases with no gene match: 2. The germline V gene encodes CDR1 MDHEN and CDR2 SYDVKM. The CDR3 consists of 14 residues.